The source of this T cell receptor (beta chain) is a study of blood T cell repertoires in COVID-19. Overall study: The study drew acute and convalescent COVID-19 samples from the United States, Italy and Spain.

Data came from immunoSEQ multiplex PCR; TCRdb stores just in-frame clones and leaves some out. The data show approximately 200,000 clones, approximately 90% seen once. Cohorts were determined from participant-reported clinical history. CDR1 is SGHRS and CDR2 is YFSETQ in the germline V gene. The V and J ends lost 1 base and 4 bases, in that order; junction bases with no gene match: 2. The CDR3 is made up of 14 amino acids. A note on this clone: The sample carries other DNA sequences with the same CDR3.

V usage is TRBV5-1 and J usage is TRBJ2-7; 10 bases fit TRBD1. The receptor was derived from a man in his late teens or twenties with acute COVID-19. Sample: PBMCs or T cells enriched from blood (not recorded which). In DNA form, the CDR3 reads TGCGCCAGCAGCTTGCGGGGACAGGGGTACGAGCAGTACTTC. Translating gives CASSLRGQGYEQYF. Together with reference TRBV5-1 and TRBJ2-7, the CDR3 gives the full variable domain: KAGVTQTPRYLIKTRGQQVTLSCSPISGHRSVSWYQQTPGQGLQFLFEYFSETQRNKGNFPGRFSGRQFSNSRSEMNVSTLELGDSALYLCASSLRGQGYEQYFGPGTRLTVT.